Reported below is one T cell receptor (beta chain). Its antigen remains unknown. Amplified regions were TCR beta CDR3 sequences from RNA transcripts. TCR CDR3 underwent first-round RT-PCR with the HTBI primer set. One entry per CDR3 protein, called by TCRdb with MiXCR from the multiplex PCR reads. The top ten clones hold around 31% of a sample with 700,000 to 850,000 distinct CDR3 sequences, 30% to 40% of them seen once. Recently diagnosed hyperthyroidism of less than 2 months' duration affected patients aged 18 to 65. The entry originates in a study of T cells in Graves' hyperthyroidism and ophthalmopathy. Overall study context: The authors collected peripheral blood at initial diagnosis, before any treatment. General study results and limits: Ophthalmopathy, as predicted by the model, came a median around 6.7 months after the prediction. Ophthalmopathy stood apart from stable hyperthyroidism in a 13 V-J model.

From germline, CDR1 is MNHNS and CDR2 SASEGT. This CDR3 comprises 15 residues. With 5 bases clipped from V and 6 bases from J, the junction kept 4 bases outside the gene matches. The TCR sequence derives from a woman between 40 and 50 years old with Graves' hyperthyroidism. V is TRBV6-1 and J is TRBJ2-2, with 12 bases fitting TRBD1. Sequencing input: blood. CDR3 DNA: TGTGCCAGCAGTCCAGGGACAGGGGGCGCCGGGGAGCTGTTTTTT. This encodes CASSPGTGGAGELFF.